The clone carrying this T cell receptor beta chain was recorded at least ten times. As yet, its antigen is unknown. This record belongs to a study of Graves' ophthalmopathy and Graves' hyperthyroidism. The study's findings and limits: With a specificity of under 85% and a sensitivity of just under 71%, the model predicted ophthalmopathy progression. The majority of expanded thyroid clonotypes above 0.001 frequency also occurred in blood. A classifier, a 13-signature model, separated ophthalmopathy from stable hyperthyroidism with nearly 90% sensitivity and about 82% specificity.

Amplified TCR beta CDR3 regions were obtained using RNA transcripts as template. The first-round RT-PCR employed HTBI primers together with the Qiagen OneStep RT-PCR kit. A multiplex PCR was then performed as the second round. TCRdb redid the calling of the multiplex PCR reads with MiXCR, one entry per CDR3 protein. The sample shows about 200,000 distinct CDR3 sequences, under 30% of them seen only once. Other autoimmune diseases, uncontrolled infections, pregnancy or lactation excluded patients from enrollment. Material: peripheral blood. This TCR came from a man over 45 with Graves' ophthalmopathy.

CDR3: CSVEDNGGGSNPYEQYF. DNA of the CDR3: TGCAGCGTTGAAGACAATGGCGGGGGATCCAACCCCTACGAGCAGTACTTC. V and J are TRBV29-1 and TRBJ2-7, with 7 positions matching TRBD2. Losses at the gene ends were 0 bases for V and 2 bases for J; bases not matched to a gene: 13. The CDR3 runs to 17 residues. Germline V gives CDR1 SQVTM, CDR2 ANQGSEA.